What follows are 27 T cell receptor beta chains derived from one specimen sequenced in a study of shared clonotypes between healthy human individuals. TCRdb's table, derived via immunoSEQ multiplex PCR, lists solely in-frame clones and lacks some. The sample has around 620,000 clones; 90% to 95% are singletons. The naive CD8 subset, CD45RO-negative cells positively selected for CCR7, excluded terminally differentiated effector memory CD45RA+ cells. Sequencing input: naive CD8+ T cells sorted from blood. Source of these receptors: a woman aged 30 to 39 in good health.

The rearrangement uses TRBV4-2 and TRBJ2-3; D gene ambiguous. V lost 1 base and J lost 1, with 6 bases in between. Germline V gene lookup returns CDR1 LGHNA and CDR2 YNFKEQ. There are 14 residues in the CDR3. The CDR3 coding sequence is TGTGCCAGCAGCCAAGGAACAGGCACAGATACGCAGTATTTT. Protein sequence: CASSQGTGTDTQYF.

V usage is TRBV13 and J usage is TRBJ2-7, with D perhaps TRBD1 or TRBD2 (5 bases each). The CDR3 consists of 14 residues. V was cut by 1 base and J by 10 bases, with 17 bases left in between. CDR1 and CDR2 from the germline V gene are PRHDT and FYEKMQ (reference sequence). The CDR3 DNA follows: TGTGCCAGCAGCTTAGTTCGGGGCGCAGGGCGCCAGTACTTC. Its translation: CASSLVRGAGRQYF.

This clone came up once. CDR3 bases: TGTGCCAGCAGTGCCCTAGCCCAGTACTTC. The encoded protein is CASSALAQYF. This chain uses TRBV6-4 with TRBJ2-5; the D is unclear. The CDR3 consists of 10 residues. The germline V gene encodes CDR1 MRHNA and CDR2 SNTAGT. V dropped 4 bases and J dropped 9 bases, with 6 bases sitting between them.

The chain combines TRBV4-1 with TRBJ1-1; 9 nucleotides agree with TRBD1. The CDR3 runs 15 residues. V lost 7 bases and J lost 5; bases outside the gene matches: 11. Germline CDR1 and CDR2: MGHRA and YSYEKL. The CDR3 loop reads CASTLGTGTGTEAFF. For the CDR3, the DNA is TGCGCCAGCACGTTGGGGACAGGGACGGGGACTGAAGCTTTCTTT.

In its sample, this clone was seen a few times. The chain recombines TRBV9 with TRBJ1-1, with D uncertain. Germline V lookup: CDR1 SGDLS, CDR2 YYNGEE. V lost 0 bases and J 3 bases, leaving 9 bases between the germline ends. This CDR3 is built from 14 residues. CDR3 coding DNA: TGTGCCAGCAGCGTAGCATGGGGTGACACTGAAGCTTTCTTT. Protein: CASSVAWGDTEAFF.

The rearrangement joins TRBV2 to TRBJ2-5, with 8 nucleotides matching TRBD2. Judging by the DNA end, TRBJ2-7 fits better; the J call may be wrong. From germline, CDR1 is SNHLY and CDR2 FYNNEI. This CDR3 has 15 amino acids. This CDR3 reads CASSGLLAEIYEQYF. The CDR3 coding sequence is TGTGCCAGCAGTGGGTTACTAGCGGAGATCTACGAGCAGTACTTC.

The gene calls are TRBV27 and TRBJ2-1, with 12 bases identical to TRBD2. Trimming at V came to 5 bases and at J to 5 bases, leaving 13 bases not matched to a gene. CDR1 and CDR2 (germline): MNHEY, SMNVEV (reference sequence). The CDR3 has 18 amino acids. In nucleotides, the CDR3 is TGTGCCAGCAGTCCACTTCCGGGACTAGCGGGCCCAAACAATGAGCAGTTCTTC. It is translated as CASSPLPGLAGPNNEQFF.

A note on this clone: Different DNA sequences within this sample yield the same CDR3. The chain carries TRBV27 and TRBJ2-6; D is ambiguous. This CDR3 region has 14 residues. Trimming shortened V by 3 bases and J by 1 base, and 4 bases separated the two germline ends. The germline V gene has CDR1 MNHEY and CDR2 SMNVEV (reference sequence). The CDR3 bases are TGTGCCAGCAGTTTCGGTTCTGGGGCCAACGTCCTGACTTTC. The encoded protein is CASSFGSGANVLTF.

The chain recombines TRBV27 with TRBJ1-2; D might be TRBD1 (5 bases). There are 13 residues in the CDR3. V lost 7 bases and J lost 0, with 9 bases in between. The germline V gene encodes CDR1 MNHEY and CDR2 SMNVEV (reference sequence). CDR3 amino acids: CASKGTTNYGYTF. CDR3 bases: TGTGCCAGCAAAGGGACTACTAACTATGGCTACACCTTC.

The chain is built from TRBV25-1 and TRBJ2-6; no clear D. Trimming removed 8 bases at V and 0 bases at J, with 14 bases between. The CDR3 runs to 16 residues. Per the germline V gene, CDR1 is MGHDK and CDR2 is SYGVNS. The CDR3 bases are TGTGCCAGCTCTCCAGACCGCATCTCTGGGGCCAACGTCCTGACTTTC. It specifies CASSPDRISGANVLTF.

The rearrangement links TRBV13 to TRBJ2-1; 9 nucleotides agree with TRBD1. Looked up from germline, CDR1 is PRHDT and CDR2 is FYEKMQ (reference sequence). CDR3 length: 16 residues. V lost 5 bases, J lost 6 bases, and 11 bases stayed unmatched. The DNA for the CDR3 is TGTGCCAGCAGCCAAGGACAGGGGAACCTAGTCAATGAGCAGTTCTTC. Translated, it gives CASSQGQGNLVNEQFF.

The DNA for the CDR3 is TGCAGTGCTGGACAGGGTGCTGGCTACACCTTC. Translating gives CSAGQGAGYTF. The rearrangement uses TRBV20-1 and TRBJ1-2, with TRBD1 identical over 8 bases. With 5 bases clipped from V and 7 bases from J, the junction kept 3 bases outside the gene matches. The CDR3 runs to 11 residues. In germline, CDR1 is DFQATT, CDR2 SNEGSKA (reference sequence).

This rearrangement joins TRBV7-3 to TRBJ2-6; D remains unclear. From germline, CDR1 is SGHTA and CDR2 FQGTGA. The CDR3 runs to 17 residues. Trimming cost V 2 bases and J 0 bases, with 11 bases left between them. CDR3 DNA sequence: TGTGCCAGCAGCTTATATCCAGTAAGCTCTGGGGCCAACGTCCTGACTTTC. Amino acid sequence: CASSLYPVSSGANVLTF.

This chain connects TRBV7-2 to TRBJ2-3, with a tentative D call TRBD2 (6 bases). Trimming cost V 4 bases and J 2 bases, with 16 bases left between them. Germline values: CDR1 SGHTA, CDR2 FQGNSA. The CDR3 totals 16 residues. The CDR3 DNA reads TGTGCCAGCAGCTCGGACTACCCGTCCTTCACAGATACGCAGTATTTT. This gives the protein CASSSDYPSFTDTQYF.

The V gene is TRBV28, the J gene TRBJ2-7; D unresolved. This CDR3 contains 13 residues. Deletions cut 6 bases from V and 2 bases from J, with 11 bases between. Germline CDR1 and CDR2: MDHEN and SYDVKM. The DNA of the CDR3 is TGTGCCAGCAGGGGGAAAATAACCTACGAGCAGTACTTC. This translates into CASRGKITYEQYF.

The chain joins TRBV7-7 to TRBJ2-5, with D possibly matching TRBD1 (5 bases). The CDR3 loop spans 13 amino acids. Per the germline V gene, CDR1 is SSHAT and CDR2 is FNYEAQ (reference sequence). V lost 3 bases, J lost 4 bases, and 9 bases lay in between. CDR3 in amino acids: CASSFRVGETQYF. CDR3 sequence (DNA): TGTGCCAGCAGCTTCAGGGTTGGAGAGACCCAGTACTTC. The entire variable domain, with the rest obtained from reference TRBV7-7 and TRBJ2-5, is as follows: GAGVSQSPRYKVTKRGQDVTLRCDPISSHATLYWYQQALGQGPEFLTYFNYEAQPDKSGLPSDRFSAERPEGSISTLTIQRTEQRDSAMYRCASSFRVGETQYFGPGTRLLVL.

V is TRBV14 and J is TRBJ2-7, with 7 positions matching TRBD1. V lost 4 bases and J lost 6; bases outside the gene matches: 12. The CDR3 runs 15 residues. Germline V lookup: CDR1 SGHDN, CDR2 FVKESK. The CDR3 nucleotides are TGTGCCAGCAGCCCTATAAAAACAGGGGCGATCGAGCAGTACTTC. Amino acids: CASSPIKTGAIEQYF.

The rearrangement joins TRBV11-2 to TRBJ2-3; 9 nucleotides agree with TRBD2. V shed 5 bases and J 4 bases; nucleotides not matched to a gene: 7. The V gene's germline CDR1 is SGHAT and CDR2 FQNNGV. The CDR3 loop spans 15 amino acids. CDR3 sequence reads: CASSQIAGDPDTQYF. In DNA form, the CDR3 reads TGTGCCAGCAGCCAGATAGCGGGAGACCCAGATACGCAGTATTTT.

This chain's CDR3 is CASSHTSGRAPTQYF. The CDR3 DNA sequence: TGTGCCAGCAGCCATACTAGCGGGAGGGCCCCGACCCAGTACTTC. The rearrangement links TRBV7-9 to TRBJ2-5; 13 bases are shared with TRBD2. The CDR3 is 15 amino acids. Trimming at V came to 5 bases and at J to 7 bases, leaving 7 bases not matched to a gene. Per the germline V gene, CDR1 is SEHNR and CDR2 is FQNEAQ (reference sequence).

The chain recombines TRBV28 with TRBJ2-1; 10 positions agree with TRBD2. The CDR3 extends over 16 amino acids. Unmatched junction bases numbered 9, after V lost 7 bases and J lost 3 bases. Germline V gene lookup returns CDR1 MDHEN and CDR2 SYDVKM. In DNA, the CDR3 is TGTGCCAGCACCCTACCCGGGACTAGCGACTACAATGAGCAGTTCTTC. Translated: CASTLPGTSDYNEQFF.

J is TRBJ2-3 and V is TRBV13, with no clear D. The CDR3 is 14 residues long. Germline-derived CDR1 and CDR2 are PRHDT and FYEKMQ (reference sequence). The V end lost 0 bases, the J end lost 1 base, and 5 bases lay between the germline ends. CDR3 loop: CASSLGIGTDTQYF. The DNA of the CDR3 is TGTGCCAGCAGCTTAGGTATAGGCACAGATACGCAGTATTTT. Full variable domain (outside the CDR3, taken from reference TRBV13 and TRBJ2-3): AAGVIQSPRHLIKEKRETATLKCYPIPRHDTVYWYQQGPGQDPQFLISFYEKMQSDKGSIPDRFSAQQFSDYHSELNMSSLELGDSALYFCASSLGIGTDTQYFGPGTRLTVL.

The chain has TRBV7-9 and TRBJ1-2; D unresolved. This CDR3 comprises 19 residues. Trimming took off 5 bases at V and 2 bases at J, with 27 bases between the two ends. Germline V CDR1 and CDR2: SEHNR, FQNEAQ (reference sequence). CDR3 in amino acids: CASSHEMYPVGPPNYGYTF. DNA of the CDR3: TGTGCCAGCAGCCATGAGATGTACCCAGTTGGTCCCCCGAACTATGGCTACACCTTC.

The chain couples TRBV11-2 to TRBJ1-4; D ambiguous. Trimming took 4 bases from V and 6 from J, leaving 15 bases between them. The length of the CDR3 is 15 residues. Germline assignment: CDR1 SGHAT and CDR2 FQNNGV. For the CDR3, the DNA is TGTGCCAGCAGCTCTCATCTTCCGCGGGATGAAAAACTGTTTTTT. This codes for CASSSHLPRDEKLFF.

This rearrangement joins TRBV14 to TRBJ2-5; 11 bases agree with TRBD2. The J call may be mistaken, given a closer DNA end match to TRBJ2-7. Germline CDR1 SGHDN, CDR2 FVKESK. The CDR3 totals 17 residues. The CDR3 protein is CASSPKGTSGTPYEQYF. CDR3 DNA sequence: TGTGCCAGCAGCCCTAAGGGGACTAGCGGAACCCCCTACGAGCAGTACTTC.

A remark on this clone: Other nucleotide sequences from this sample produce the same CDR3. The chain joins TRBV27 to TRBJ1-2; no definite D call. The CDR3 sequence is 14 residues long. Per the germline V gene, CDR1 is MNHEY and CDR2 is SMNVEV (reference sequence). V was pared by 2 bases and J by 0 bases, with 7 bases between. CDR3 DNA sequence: TGTGCCAGCAGTTTAGTAGGTTCTAACTATGGCTACACCTTC. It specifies CASSLVGSNYGYTF.

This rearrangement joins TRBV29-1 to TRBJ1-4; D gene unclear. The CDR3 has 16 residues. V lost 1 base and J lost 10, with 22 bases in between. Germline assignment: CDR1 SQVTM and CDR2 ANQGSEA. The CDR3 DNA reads TGCAGCGTTGAAGCTCCCGCCGGTGAGGGTAGGGTAAAACTGTTTTTT. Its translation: CSVEAPAGEGRVKLFF.

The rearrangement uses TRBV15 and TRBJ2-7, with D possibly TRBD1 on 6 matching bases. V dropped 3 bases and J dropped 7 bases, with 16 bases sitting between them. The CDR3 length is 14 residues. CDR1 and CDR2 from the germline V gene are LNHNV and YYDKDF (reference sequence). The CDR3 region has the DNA TGTGCCACCAGCAGTGGCCGGGACAAGGAAGAGCAGTACTTC. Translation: CATSSGRDKEEQYF.